This T cell receptor (beta chain) emerged from a study of cytomegalovirus exposure and HLA in healthy donors. PCR was performed using 60 Vbeta and 13 Jbeta primers. Only in-frame clones appear in the TCRdb table, and some are missing; sequencing was by immunoSEQ multiplex PCR. The table includes 120,000 or so clones, around three quarters detected once. CDR1 MNHNY and CDR2 SVGAGI come from the germline V gene (reference sequence). The V and J ends lost 5 bases and 5 bases respectively, with 4 bases between them. CDR3 length: 11 amino acids. Overall study findings and caveats: Cytomegalovirus-associated status was assigned to fewer than 200 TCR beta chains.

Notes on this clone: The antigen remains unidentified.

This clonotype was sampled from a man between 45 and 60 years old in good health and CMV-seropositive. Material for sequencing was PBMCs. The V call is TRBV6-6, the J call TRBJ2-1; no definite D call. The CDR3 DNA reads as TGTGCCAGCAGTCCGGACAATGAGCAGTTCTTC. Protein sequence: CASSPDNEQFF.